The TCR beta chain under discussion was sequenced for a study of blood T cell repertoires in COVID-19. Study summary: Samples representing acute and convalescent COVID-19 were sourced from the United States, Italy and Spain. PBMCs, B-cell-depleted T cells, or T cells were the source of the cDNA or gDNA that made up the material.

The CDR3 extends over 17 amino acids. V trimming: 0 bases; J trimming: 6 bases; junction bases outside the gene matches: 9. Germline V gene sequence: CDR1 SGHRS, CDR2 YFSETQ. Source study methods: Nucleated cell number was recorded as an estimate derived from reference gene primer amplification. Libraries were prepared by immunoSEQ multiplex PCR; TCRdb keeps only in-frame clonotypes and omits some of them. V and J calls plus clone size are reproduced from that table; the DNA served to infer D and trimming. The table records 95,000 to 130,000 clones, 90% of them present only once. The receptor's source is a human donor with active COVID-19. The donor label of this sample is uncertain. The chain recombines TRBV5-1 with TRBJ2-1; 10 positions agree with TRBD1. Sequencing used peripheral blood. CDR3 protein: CASSLETRDRGINEQFF. CDR3 bases: TGCGCCAGCAGCTTGGAAACTCGGGACAGGGGTATCAATGAGCAGTTCTTC.